The 29 T cell receptor beta chains below were found in one sample sequenced in a study of CXCR3-negative and CXCR3-positive naive CD8 T cells. UMI-labeled 5' RACE TRB cDNA libraries were prepared from the cells. TCRdb reprocessed the 5' RACE reads, keeping one entry per CDR3 protein, no DNA. Its clone listing holds under 65,000 distinct CDR3 sequences. Sequenced material: memory CD8+ T cells from blood. These receptors were taken from a human donor in good health. Some clones in this sample may be carry-over from other donors' samples.

The gene calls are TRBV5-1 and TRBJ2-1. There are 15 residues in the CDR3. Per the germline V gene, CDR1 is SGHRS and CDR2 is YFSETQ. CDR3 protein: CASSLASGSYNEQFF.

The chain employs TRBV28 and TRBJ2-2; TCRdb reports TRBD2, a call that lacks DNA to check it against. The CDR3 is made up of 13 amino acids. The germline CDR1 and CDR2 sequences are MDHEN and SYDVKM. The CDR3 sequence: CASSLLIQGGLFF.

The chain is built from TRBV27 and TRBJ2-2; TCRdb's D gene call, TRBD2, goes unchecked for lack of DNA. The CDR3 runs 14 residues. Looked up from germline, CDR1 is MNHEY and CDR2 is SMNVEV (reference sequence). CDR3: CASSQPSATGELFF.

Its frequency marks this clonotype as medium-sized. V and J are TRBV27 and TRBJ2-3; TCRdb outputs TRBD1, but without DNA this stays unchecked. The CDR3 is 15 residues long. From germline, CDR1 is MNHEY and CDR2 SMNVEV (reference sequence). The CDR3 reads CASSFTGGAVDTQYF.

The chain employs TRBV25-1 and TRBJ1-2. This CDR3 has 15 amino acids. In germline, CDR1 is MGHDK, CDR2 SYGVNS. Here the CDR3 reads CASSEQPTPVDGYTF.

The J gene is TRBJ1-1, the V gene TRBV29-1. Germline V gene lookup returns CDR1 SQVTM and CDR2 ANQGSEA. The CDR3 covers 12 residues. CDR3 amino acids: CSVDRGNTEAFF.

The chain joins TRBV28 to TRBJ2-7. CDR3 length: 12 amino acids. The germline CDR1 and CDR2 sequences are MDHEN and SYDVKM. The CDR3 protein is CASRPSSYEQYF.

This chain connects TRBV7-9 to TRBJ2-1. Germline-derived CDR1 and CDR2 are SEHNR and FQNEAQ (reference sequence). There are 12 residues in the CDR3. The chain's CDR3 is CASSSMNNEQFF.

In terms of frequency, this clonotype is medium-sized (0.01 to 0.1%). This chain joins TRBV15 and TRBJ2-2; TCRdb outputs TRBD1, but without DNA this stays unchecked. There are 15 residues in the CDR3. Looked up from germline, CDR1 is LNHNV and CDR2 is YYDKDF (reference sequence). The CDR3 reads CATSSPGKNTGELFF.

V and J are TRBV5-6 and TRBJ2-7; there is no DNA to check the TCRdb D call of TRBD2. Germline V gene sequence: CDR1 SGHDT, CDR2 YYEEEE. This CDR3 region has 17 residues. The CDR3 loop is CASSTDRGTSVSYEQYF.

The V call is TRBV6-1, the J call TRBJ1-1; the TCRdb call, TRBD1, lacks DNA for checking. Germline CDR1 reads MNHNS; CDR2 reads SASEGT. This CDR3 is 13 amino acids long. The CDR3 spells CARGEQMNTEAFF.

CDR3 protein: CASSHNAMEQYF. The genes are TRBV4-1 and TRBJ2-7. CDR1 and CDR2 (germline): MGHRA, YSYEKL. The CDR3 totals 12 residues.

The J gene is TRBJ2-7, the V gene TRBV27. There are 15 residues in the CDR3. CDR1 MNHEY and CDR2 SMNVEV come from the germline V gene (reference sequence). Here the CDR3 reads CASSLGEGFTYEQYF.

This rearrangement joins TRBV27 to TRBJ2-1. There are 14 residues in the CDR3. Germline assignment: CDR1 MNHEY and CDR2 SMNVEV (reference sequence). CDR3 sequence reads: CASSFVNLYNEQFF.

V and J are TRBV7-9 and TRBJ1-2; TCRdb's D gene call, TRBD1, goes unchecked for lack of DNA. Germline V lookup: CDR1 SEHNR, CDR2 FQNEAQ (reference sequence). The CDR3 consists of 13 residues. This CDR3 is CASSQIGQYGYTF.

This chain uses TRBV6-1 with TRBJ2-3; checking the TCRdb D call of TRBD2 is not possible without DNA. The CDR3 extends over 15 amino acids. The germline gives CDR1 MNHNS, CDR2 SASEGT. The CDR3 loop reads CASSDRGGAADTQYF.

The chain is built from TRBV7-9 and TRBJ2-1. This CDR3 has 15 amino acids. CDR1 is SEHNR and CDR2 is FQNEAQ in the germline V gene (reference sequence). CDR3 protein: CASSLSGGAYNEQFF.

The J gene is TRBJ1-2, the V gene TRBV25-1; TCRdb gives TRBD1 as the D gene, but with no DNA this cannot be confirmed. The CDR3 runs 19 residues. Looked up from germline, CDR1 is MGHDK and CDR2 is SYGVNS. CDR3 region: CASSVGDRGLPDGIYGYTF.

The chain employs TRBV29-1 and TRBJ2-3; TCRdb's D call of TRBD1 is untestable without DNA. There are 15 residues in the CDR3. Germline assignment: CDR1 SQVTM and CDR2 ANQGSEA. This CDR3 is CSVVKVHRGTDTQYF.

The rearrangement uses TRBV6-5 and TRBJ2-7; TCRdb picks TRBD1, but there is no DNA to check that call. This CDR3 is built from 14 residues. Looked up from germline, CDR1 is MNHEY and CDR2 is SVGAGI. The CDR3 spells CASSYGDRGFEQYF.

The J gene is TRBJ1-1, the V gene TRBV7-9; TCRdb designates TRBD1, a call that cannot be tested without DNA. In germline, CDR1 is SEHNR, CDR2 FQNEAQ (reference sequence). This CDR3 contains 16 residues. The CDR3 reads CASSQTFMGAQAEAFF.

The chain carries TRBV7-3 and TRBJ1-5; TCRdb's D call of TRBD1 is untestable without DNA. Germline CDR1 SGHTA, CDR2 FQGTGA. CDR3 length: 23 amino acids. CDR3: CASSLCLRLVWTGGELSNQPQHF.

The chain carries TRBV11-2 and TRBJ2-7. The CDR3 spans 13 residues. CDR1 and CDR2 (germline): SGHAT, FQNNGV. Here the CDR3 reads CASSLFRTYEQYF.

The rearrangement joins TRBV20-1 to TRBJ2-3. This CDR3 is built from 11 residues. Germline values: CDR1 DFQATT, CDR2 SNEGSKA (reference sequence). This CDR3 is CSALSTDTQYF.

The V gene is TRBV7-9, the J gene TRBJ1-1. This CDR3 has 15 residues. Germline V gene lookup returns CDR1 SEHNR and CDR2 FQNEAQ (reference sequence). The CDR3 spells CASSPPIDMNTEAFF.

The chain employs TRBV28 and TRBJ2-1. This CDR3 is built from 13 residues. CDR1 is MDHEN and CDR2 is SYDVKM in the germline V gene. CDR3 in amino acids: CASSSADYNEQFF.

The chain couples TRBV7-9 to TRBJ2-7; TCRdb's D call of TRBD2 is untestable without DNA. The length of the CDR3 is 14 residues. Germline assignment: CDR1 SEHNR and CDR2 FQNEAQ (reference sequence). CDR3 region: CASTTGTRIDEQYF.

This chain links TRBV6-2 or TRBV6-3 with TRBJ1-6. This CDR3 is built from 15 residues. Germline V lookup: CDR1 MNHEY, CDR2 SVGEGT. Here the CDR3 reads CATAIGTADNSPLHF.

The chain links TRBV6-1 to TRBJ2-7; TCRdb picks TRBD1, but there is no DNA to check that call. The germline CDR1 and CDR2 sequences are MNHNS and SASEGT. The CDR3 runs to 17 residues. This CDR3 reads CASSDGGLAGASYEQYF.